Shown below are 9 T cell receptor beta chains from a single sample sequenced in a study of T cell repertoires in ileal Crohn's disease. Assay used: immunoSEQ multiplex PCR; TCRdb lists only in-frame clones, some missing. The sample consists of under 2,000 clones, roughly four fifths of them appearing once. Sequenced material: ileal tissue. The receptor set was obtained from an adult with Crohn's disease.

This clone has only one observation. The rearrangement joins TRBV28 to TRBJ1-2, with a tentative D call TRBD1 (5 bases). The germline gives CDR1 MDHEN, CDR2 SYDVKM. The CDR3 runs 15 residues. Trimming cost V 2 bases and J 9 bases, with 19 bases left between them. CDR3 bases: TGTGCCAGCAGTTTAAACTGGCGGGGACGAAACAGCTACACCTTC. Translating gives CASSLNWRGRNSYTF.

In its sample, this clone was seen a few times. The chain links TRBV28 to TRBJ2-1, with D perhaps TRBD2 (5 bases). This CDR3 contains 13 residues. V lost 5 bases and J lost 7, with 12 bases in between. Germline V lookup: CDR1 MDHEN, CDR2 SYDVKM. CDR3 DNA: TGTGCCAGCAGTCACCTATCGGGGAATGAGCAGTTCTTC. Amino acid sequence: CASSHLSGNEQFF.

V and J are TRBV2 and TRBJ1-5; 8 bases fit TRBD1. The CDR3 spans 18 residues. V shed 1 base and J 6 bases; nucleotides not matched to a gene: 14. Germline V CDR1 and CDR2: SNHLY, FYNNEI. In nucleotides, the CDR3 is TGTGCCAGCAGTGAAGGGACAGGGCACCTGACGGGGGGTCAGCCCCAGCATTTT. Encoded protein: CASSEGTGHLTGGQPQHF.

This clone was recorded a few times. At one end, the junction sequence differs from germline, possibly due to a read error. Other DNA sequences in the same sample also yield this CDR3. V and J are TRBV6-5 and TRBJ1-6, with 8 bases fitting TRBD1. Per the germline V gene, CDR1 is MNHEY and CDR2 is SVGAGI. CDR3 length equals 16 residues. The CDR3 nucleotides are TGTGCCAGCAGTTACGCCGGGACAGGCGAAAATTCCCCCCTCCACTTT. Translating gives CASSYAGTGENSPLHF.

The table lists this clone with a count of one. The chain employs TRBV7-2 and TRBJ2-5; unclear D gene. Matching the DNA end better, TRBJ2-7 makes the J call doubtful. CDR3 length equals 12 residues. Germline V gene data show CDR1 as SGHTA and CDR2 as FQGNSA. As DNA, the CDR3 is TGTGCCAGCAGCATCGAGTTTTACGAGCAGTACTTC. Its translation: CASSIEFYEQYF.

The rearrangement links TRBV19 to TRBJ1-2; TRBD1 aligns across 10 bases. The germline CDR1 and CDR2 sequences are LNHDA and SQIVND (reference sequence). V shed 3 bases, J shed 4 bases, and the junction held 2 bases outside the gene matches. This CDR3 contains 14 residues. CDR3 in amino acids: CASSIRTGGYGYTF. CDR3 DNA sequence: TGTGCCAGTAGTATTCGGACAGGGGGCTATGGCTACACCTTC.

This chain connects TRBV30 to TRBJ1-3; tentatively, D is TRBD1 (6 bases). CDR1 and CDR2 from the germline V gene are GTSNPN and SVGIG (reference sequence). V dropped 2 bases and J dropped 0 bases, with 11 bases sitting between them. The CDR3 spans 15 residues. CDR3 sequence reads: CAWSLQGNSGNTIYF. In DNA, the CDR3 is TGTGCCTGGAGTCTCCAGGGGAACTCTGGAAACACCATATATTTT.

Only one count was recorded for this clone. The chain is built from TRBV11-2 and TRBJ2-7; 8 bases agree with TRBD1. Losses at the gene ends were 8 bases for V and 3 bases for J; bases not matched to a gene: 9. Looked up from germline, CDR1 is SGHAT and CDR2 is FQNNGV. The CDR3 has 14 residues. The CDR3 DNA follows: TGTGCCAGCCGACAGGGGCAGGGGTTCTACGAGCAGTACTTC. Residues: CASRQGQGFYEQYF. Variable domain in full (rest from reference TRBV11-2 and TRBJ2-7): EAGVAQSPRYKIIEKRQSVAFWCNPISGHATLYWYQQILGQGPKLLIQFQNNGVVDDSQLPKDRFSAERLKGVDSTLKIQPAKLEDSAVYLCASRQGQGFYEQYFGPGTRLTVT.

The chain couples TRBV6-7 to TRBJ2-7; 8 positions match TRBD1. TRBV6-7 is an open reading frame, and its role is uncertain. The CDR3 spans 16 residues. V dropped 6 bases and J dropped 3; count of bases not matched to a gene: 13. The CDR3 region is CASSFLPTGENYEQYF. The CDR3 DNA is TGTGCCAGCAGCTTCCTCCCGACAGGGGAAAACTACGAGCAGTACTTC.